This entry is about one TCR beta chain. This table comes from immunoSEQ multiplex PCR, and its TCRdb copy is limited to in-frame clones, with some not included. The table records approximately 290,000 clones, approximately 85% of them present only once. The data were obtained in a study of blood T cell repertoires in COVID-19. Study-level information: The cDNA or gDNA used as material had been derived from T cells, B-cell-depleted T cells, or PBMCs.

Participant reports of clinical history set cohort assignment. V lost 7 bases and J 3 bases, leaving 11 bases between the germline ends. Looked up from germline, CDR1 is WSHSY and CDR2 is SAAADI. This CDR3 comprises 13 residues. The rearrangement links TRBV10-2 to TRBJ2-3; D possibly corresponds to TRBD2 (6 bases). Sequenced sample: PBMCs or T cells enriched from blood (not recorded which). The TCR originated in a woman aged 25 to 45 who had recovered from COVID-19. The CDR3: CASMGLATDTQYF. DNA for the CDR3: TGCGCCAGCATGGGGCTAGCGACAGATACGCAGTATTTT.